This TCR beta chain originates from a study of CD8+ T cells in alopecia areata. Study summary: Tofacitinib continued for 6 to 18 months and was then withheld for 6 months. Overall study findings and caveats: The study found higher clonality in lesional than normal scalp, especially in alopecia totalis/universalis. Compared with mice, patients displayed less clear TCR sharing, possibly for HLA-related reasons.

Of note for this clone: Its antigen remains unidentified.

The CDR3 has 14 residues. Trimming removed 2 bases from V and 15 bases from J; junction bases left unmatched: 13. Germline V CDR1 and CDR2: MGHRA, YSYEKL. Extraction and reverse transcription of RNA yielded cDNA as the sequencing template. Sequenced by immunoSEQ multiplex PCR; TCRdb stores in-frame clones only, minus some. The table records about 98,000 clones, about 40% of them present only once. CD4+ and CD8+ T cells were sorted from PBMCs stained for CD3, CD4 and CD8. The J gene is TRBJ2-1, the V gene TRBV4-1; 7 positions match TRBD2. This clonotype was obtained from a human donor with alopecia areata. Sequenced input: CD4+ T cells sorted from blood. The CDR3, as DNA: TGCGCCAGCAGCCAACCAACGACTAGCAGAATCCCGTTCTTC. It is translated as CASSQPTTSRIPFF.